A selection of T cell receptor beta chains follows, all from one sample in a study of blood T cell repertoires in COVID-19. Some clones are missing from TCRdb's copy, which holds only in-frame ones; the method was immunoSEQ multiplex PCR. Of about 260,000 clones listed, 91% are singletons. Material for sequencing was peripheral blood. These receptors were obtained from a person aged 18-30 years with COVID-19, enrolled during active disease. Each CDR3 is given with its conserved first and last residue.

TRBJ2-5,15,TRBV9,CASSVVAGIQETQYF
TRBJ1-1,12,TRBV24-1,CATSGMNTEAFF
TRBJ2-7,16,TRBV5-6,CASSPGLAGGAYEQYF
TRBJ1-2,13,TRBV28,CATAGQGNQGYTF
TRBJ1-4,11,TRBV20-1,CSAWGGEKLFF
TRBJ2-3,13,TRBV13,CASSVGRSDTQYF
TRBJ2-5,19,TRBV5-1,CASSSAGGGNPPPGETQYF
TRBJ2-3,12,TRBV11-2,CATSGGGDTQYF
TRBJ2-1,15,TRBV7-2,CASSGSGVSYNEQFF
TRBJ1-1,14,TRBV7-9,CASSGRGMNTEAFF
TRBJ1-3,16,TRBV4-2,CASSQAGASSGNTIYF
TRBJ2-1,12,TRBV27,CAVYRADNEQFF
TRBJ2-7,14,TRBV11-2,CASSLGYQDRAQYF
TRBJ2-4,18,TRBV6-1,CASSESGGLSLAKNIQYF
TRBJ1-2,15,TRBV5-1,CASSFSGTGDYGYTF
TRBJ2-1,11,TRBV25-1,CASSSTDEQFF
TRBJ2-3,16,TRBV5-1,CASSLEGGVKTDTQYF
TRBJ2-7,13,TRBV6-2/TRBV6-3,CASSLTSNYEQYF
TRBJ2-7,13,TRBV6-2/TRBV6-3,CASSRSESYEQYF
TRBJ2-1,15,TRBV5-1,CASSLLAGGQDEQFF
TRBJ1-4,14,TRBV4-3,CASSLRGPNEKLFF
TRBJ2-7,12,TRBV2,CASSAPREGQYF
TRBJ1-2,14,TRBV9,CASSVGRESHGYTF
TRBJ2-7,15,TRBV10-3,CAISLQGAAKYEQYF
TRBJ2-1,12,TRBV29-1,CSVEERDIEQFF
TRBJ2-3,17,TRBV25-1,CASSESGTSGRGNTQYF
TRBJ1-6,14,TRBV7-8,CASQRTGGNSPLHF